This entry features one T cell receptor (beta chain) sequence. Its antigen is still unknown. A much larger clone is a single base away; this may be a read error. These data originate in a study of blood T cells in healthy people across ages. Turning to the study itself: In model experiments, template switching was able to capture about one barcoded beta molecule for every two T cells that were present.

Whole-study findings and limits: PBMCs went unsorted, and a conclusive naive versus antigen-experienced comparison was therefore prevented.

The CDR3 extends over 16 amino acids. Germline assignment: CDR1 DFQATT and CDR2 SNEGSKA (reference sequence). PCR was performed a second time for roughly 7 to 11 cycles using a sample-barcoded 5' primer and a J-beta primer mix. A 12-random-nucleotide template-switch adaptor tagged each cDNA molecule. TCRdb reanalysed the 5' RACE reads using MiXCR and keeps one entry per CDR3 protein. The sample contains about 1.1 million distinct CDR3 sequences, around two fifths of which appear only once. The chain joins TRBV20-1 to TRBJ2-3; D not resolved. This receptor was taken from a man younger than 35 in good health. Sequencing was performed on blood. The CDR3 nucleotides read TGCAGTGCTAGAGATATTGGGCTCGAAGGCACAGATACGCGGTATTTT. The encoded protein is CSARDIGLEGTDTRYF.